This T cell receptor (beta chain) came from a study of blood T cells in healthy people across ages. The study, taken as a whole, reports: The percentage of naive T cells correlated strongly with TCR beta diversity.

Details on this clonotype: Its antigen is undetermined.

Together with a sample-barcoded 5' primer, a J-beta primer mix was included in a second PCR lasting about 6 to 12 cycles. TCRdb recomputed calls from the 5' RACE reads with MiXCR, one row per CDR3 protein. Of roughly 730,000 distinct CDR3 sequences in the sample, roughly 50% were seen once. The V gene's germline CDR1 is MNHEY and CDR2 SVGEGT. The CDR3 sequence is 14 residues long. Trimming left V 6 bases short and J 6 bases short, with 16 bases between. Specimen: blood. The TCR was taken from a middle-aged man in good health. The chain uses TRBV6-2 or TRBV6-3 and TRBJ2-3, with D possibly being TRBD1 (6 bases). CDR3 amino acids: CASRRDNPSDTQYF. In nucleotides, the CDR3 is TGTGCCAGCAGACGGGACAATCCTTCGGATACGCAGTATTTT.